The sequence of this TCR beta chain was determined in a study of control samples from healthy donors and cancer patients. TCRdb's copy holds only in-frame clones and misses some; the assay was immunoSEQ multiplex PCR. The data show tens of thousands of clones, 75% to 90% seen once. The ends were cut back, 3 bases at V and 1 base at J, with 18 bases in the middle. This CDR3 is 16 amino acids long. Germline V lookup: CDR1 GTSNPN, CDR2 SVGIG (reference sequence). This TCR derives from a man between 45 and 60 years old in good health. The sample was blood. The chain recombines TRBV30 with TRBJ1-1; D perhaps matches TRBD1 (6 bases). As DNA, the CDR3 is TGTGCCTGGAGCCCCAGGGGAGGGGGGCAGAACACTGAAGCTTTCTTT. It encodes CAWSPRGGGQNTEAFF.